One and the same sample provided the 10 T cell receptor beta chains below, sequenced in a study of T-cell memory formation after mild COVID-19. TCRdb independently ran MiXCR on the 5' RACE reads; one entry per CDR3 protein. Of about 100,000 distinct CDR3 sequences in the sample, about 15% were seen once. Sequences were obtained from PBMCs or a T cell subset sorted from them (not recorded which). The receptor source for this set is a man between 18 and 29 years old who had mild COVID-19 (a few samples of this study predate the infection). Cell type and time point are not known.

The table lists this clonotype with a few counts. The gene calls are TRBV27 and TRBJ1-2; no reliable D call. Germline V gene lookup returns CDR1 MNHEY and CDR2 SMNVEV (reference sequence). V dropped 0 bases and J dropped 1 base, with 6 bases sitting between them. The CDR3 is made up of 14 amino acids. The CDR3 DNA sequence: TGTGCCAGCAGTTTATCGACTGGTAACTATGGCTACACCTTC. Protein product: CASSLSTGNYGYTF.

This rearrangement joins TRBV2 to TRBJ1-5; TRBD1 agrees at 7 bases. The V and J ends lost 8 bases and 2 bases, in that order; junction bases with no gene match: 6. Germline values: CDR1 SNHLY, CDR2 FYNNEI. This CDR3 has 14 amino acids. The CDR3 loop is CASVGQGGNQPQHF. CDR3 nucleotides: TGTGCCAGCGTGGGGCAGGGGGGCAATCAGCCCCAGCATTTT.

J is TRBJ2-4 and V is TRBV6-1, with a tentative D call TRBD1 (6 bases). This CDR3 contains 12 residues. With 6 bases removed from V and 8 bases from J, the gap between germline ends came to 11 bases. Germline V CDR1 and CDR2: MNHNS, SASEGT. The CDR3 is CASRLKGDIQYF. In DNA form, the CDR3 reads TGTGCCAGCAGGCTTAAGGGGGACATTCAGTACTTC.

V is TRBV3-1 and J is TRBJ2-1; TRBD2 aligns across 8 bases. The CDR3 covers 19 residues. With 2 bases clipped from V and 6 bases from J, the junction kept 18 bases outside the gene matches. The germline V gene encodes CDR1 LGHDT and CDR2 YNNKEL (reference sequence). DNA for the CDR3: TGTGCCAGCAGCCAATTTAGAGTGGGCGGGGGGCCGATCAGCAATGAGCAGTTCTTC. Translation: CASSQFRVGGGPISNEQFF.

CDR3 bases: TGTGCTAGTGGTTTCGCCGGGGGCCTCAATGAGCAGTTCTTC. Residues: CASGFAGGLNEQFF. The chain employs TRBV12-5 and TRBJ2-1, with D perhaps TRBD1 or TRBD2 (6 bases each). This CDR3 spans 14 amino acids. The germline V gene has CDR1 LGHNT and CDR2 FRNRAP. The V gene lost 3 bases and the J gene lost 6 bases, with 12 bases spanning the gap.

In its sample, this clonotype was seen a few times. The CDR3 is CASSSGSGMSSYNEQFF. The CDR3 coding sequence is TGTGCCAGCAGCTCGGGTAGTGGAATGAGCTCCTACAATGAGCAGTTCTTC. This sequence joins TRBV7-9 and TRBJ2-1; D not certain. Germline-derived CDR1 and CDR2 are SEHNR and FQNEAQ (reference sequence). The CDR3 is made up of 17 amino acids. Trimming removed 4 bases from V and 0 bases from J, with 16 bases in between.

This clonotype occurred a few times. The chain couples TRBV5-1 to TRBJ2-1; 8 positions match TRBD2. Germline values: CDR1 SGHRS, CDR2 YFSETQ. The CDR3 extends over 15 amino acids. The ends lost 1 base at V and 8 bases at J; junction bases unmatched: 8. The CDR3 is CASSLTGGPGHEQFF. CDR3 in DNA: TGCGCCAGCAGCTTGACGGGGGGGCCCGGACATGAGCAGTTCTTC.

This clonotype showed up many times. J is TRBJ2-1 and V is TRBV20-1; D may correspond to TRBD1 or TRBD2 (6 bases each). Trimming cost V 3 bases and J 4 bases, with 10 bases left between them. The CDR3 sequence is 13 residues long. The V gene's germline CDR1 is DFQATT and CDR2 SNEGSKA (reference sequence). CDR3 sequence (DNA): TGCAGTGCTAGCGGGGGCGATTACAATGAGCAGTTCTTC. Protein sequence: CSASGGDYNEQFF.

Only one count was recorded for this clonotype. V gene TRBV6-5 combines with J gene TRBJ2-7; TRBD2 aligns across 7 bases. Trimming took 6 bases from V and 3 from J; bases not matched to a gene: 2. The CDR3 spans 12 residues. Germline V CDR1 and CDR2: MNHEY, SVGAGI. Here the CDR3 reads CASRTSNYEQYF. CDR3 nucleotide sequence: TGTGCCAGCAGGACTAGCAACTACGAGCAGTACTTC.

This sequence joins TRBV4-3 and TRBJ2-1, with 8 bases that match TRBD2. The germline V gene has CDR1 LGHNA and CDR2 YSLEER. Unmatched junction bases numbered 5, after V lost 1 base and J lost 3 bases. The CDR3 has 16 residues. The CDR3 region has the DNA TGCGCCAGCAGCCAAGCTAGGGCGGGGGGCTACAATGAGCAGTTCTTC. Translated, it gives CASSQARAGGYNEQFF.